The clone carrying this T cell receptor beta chain appeared many times. Other DNA sequences in this sample translate to the same CDR3. In germline, CDR1 is PRHDT, CDR2 FYEKMQ (reference sequence). V was cut by 0 bases and J by 3 bases, with 9 bases left in between. The CDR3 covers 16 residues. This sample is drawn from a study of blood T cell repertoires in COVID-19. Study information: There were acute and convalescent COVID-19 samples, and they came from the United States, Italy and Spain. The cDNA or gDNA used as material had been derived from T cells, B-cell-depleted T cells, or PBMCs.

In the original processing: Amplifying reference gene primers gave estimates of nucleated cell counts. Only in-frame clones appear in the TCRdb table, and some are missing; sequencing was by immunoSEQ multiplex PCR. That table supplies the V and J calls and clone size; D and trimming were determined from the DNA. The sample lists 300,000 to 350,000 clones; about nine tenths were seen once. This chain links TRBV13 with TRBJ1-6, with TRBD1 as a possible D gene (6 bases). Sequencing was done on a sample of peripheral blood. This TCR derives from a man aged 30 to 39 with COVID-19, enrolled during active disease. CDR3 sequence: CASSLGTGRYNSPLHF. CDR3 coding DNA: TGTGCCAGCAGCTTAGGGACAGGCCGCTATAATTCACCCCTCCACTTT. Looking up the rest from reference TRBV13 and TRBJ1-6 gives the full variable domain: AAGVIQSPRHLIKEKRETATLKCYPIPRHDTVYWYQQGPGQDPQFLISFYEKMQSDKGSIPDRFSAQQFSDYHSELNMSSLELGDSALYFCASSLGTGRYNSPLHFGNGTRLTVT.